The rows below give T cell receptor beta chains drawn from one sample of a study of OX40 agonist ivuxolimab in advanced cancers. Profiling relied on immunoSEQ multiplex PCR, and the TCRdb table lists in-frame clones only, not all of them. The table includes roughly 56,000 clones, less than 90% detected once. The material sequenced was CD4+ or CD8+ T cells sorted from blood, taken in a trial of the OX40 agonist ivuxolimab. These receptors were collected from an adult with an advanced solid tumor such as melanoma, head and neck, liver or kidney cancer. Each CDR3 is given with its conserved first and last residue. The D gene is left open where the match is weak. The size field is filled for only some rows; it gives once, few, many or a size class.

J: TRBJ2-1
D: TRBD1
length: 17
size: few
V: TRBV4-1
CDR3: CASSQDMAGGVYNEQFF
DNA: TGCGCCAGCAGCCAAGATATGGCAGGGGGCGTGTACAATGAGCAGTTCTTC

J: TRBJ1-6
D: -
length: 15
size: -
V: TRBV18
CDR3: CASSPRGPQNSPLHF
DNA: TGTGCCAGCTCACCACGGGGACCGCAAAATTCACCCCTCCACTTT

J: TRBJ2-7
D: -
length: 15
size: -
V: TRBV5-6
CDR3: CASSSKDSSNYEQYF
DNA: TGTGCCAGCAGTTCCAAGGACTCCTCAAACTACGAGCAGTACTTC

J: TRBJ2-7
D: TRBD1
length: 14
size: -
V: TRBV28
CDR3: CASSLTGKEQGQYF
DNA: TGTGCCAGCAGTTTGACAGGGAAGGAACAGGGCCAGTACTTC

J: TRBJ2-3
D: TRBD1
length: 14
size: -
V: TRBV6-1
CDR3: CASGVTGSTDTQYF
DNA: TGTGCCAGCGGGGTGACAGGGAGCACAGATACGCAGTATTTT

J: TRBJ2-5
D: TRBD2
length: 15
size: -
V: TRBV7-9
CDR3: CASSFGGFTIETQYF
DNA: TGTGCCAGCAGCTTCGGGGGGTTTACGATAGAGACCCAGTACTTC

J: TRBJ2-4
D: -
length: 13
size: once
V: TRBV28
CDR3: CASSLASRDIQYF
DNA: TGTGCCAGCAGCCTGGCCAGTCGCGACATTCAGTACTTC

J: TRBJ2-7
D: -
length: 12
size: -
V: TRBV14
CDR3: CASSQVGYEQYF
DNA: TGTGCCAGCAGCCAAGTTGGCTACGAGCAGTACTTC

J: TRBJ1-2
D: -
length: 13
size: -
V: TRBV18
CDR3: CASSPPNGGGYTF
DNA: TGTGCCAGCTCACCACCTAACGGCGGTGGCTACACCTTC

J: TRBJ2-7
D: TRBD1
length: 15
size: -
V: TRBV6-1
CDR3: CASSEVWTGVDEQYF
DNA: TGTGCCAGCAGTGAAGTCTGGACAGGCGTCGACGAGCAGTACTTC

J: TRBJ1-5
D: TRBD1
length: 15
size: -
V: TRBV19
CDR3: CASSLGRGRQQPQHF
DNA: TGTGCCAGTAGTTTGGGCAGGGGGCGGCAACAGCCCCAGCATTTT

J: TRBJ2-5
D: -
length: 15
size: -
V: TRBV11-2
CDR3: CASSSPGQVQETQYF
DNA: TGTGCCAGCAGCTCCCCGGGACAAGTTCAAGAGACCCAGTACTTC

J: TRBJ2-6
D: -
length: 14
size: once
V: TRBV7-2
CDR3: CASSSSDWANVLTF
DNA: TGTGCCAGCAGCTCCAGTGACTGGGCCAACGTCCTGACTTTC

J: TRBJ1-2
D: TRBD1
length: 20
size: -
V: TRBV7-8
CDR3: CASSSKRVVVQGARNYGYTF
DNA: TGTGCCAGCAGCTCAAAGAGGGTTGTCGTACAGGGGGCGCGTAACTATGGCTACACCTTC